Given below is one T cell receptor (beta chain) in context. Its antigen is unknown. Everyone who donated was a healthy bone marrow donor. The data belong to a study of cytomegalovirus exposure and HLA in healthy donors. Across the study: The Caucasian-associated ancestry cluster held under 90% of 350 to 450 genotyped donors. Study-wide findings and caveats: Roughly uniform depth of sequencing across donors was assumed in presence/absence analyses.

The PCR was carried out with 60 Vbeta primers and 13 Jbeta primers. The protocol was immunoSEQ multiplex PCR, while the TCRdb copy is restricted to in-frame clones and leaves out a portion. This sample carries around 140,000 clones, about 8.9% of them seen once, and the ten largest clones take approximately 1.9%. The origin of this receptor is a man aged 50 to 59 in good health and CMV-seronegative. The sample taken for sequencing was PBMCs.

In DNA form, the CDR3 reads TGTGCCAGCAGCCCCCGGACAGGATGGAACACTGAAGCTTTCTTT. This gives the protein CASSPRTGWNTEAFF. The chain carries TRBV14 and TRBJ1-1, with 7 bases identical to TRBD1. The CDR3 length is 15 residues. Germline V gene sequence: CDR1 SGHDN, CDR2 FVKESK. After removal of 4 bases from V and 1 base from J, the junction contained 6 bases not matched to a gene.